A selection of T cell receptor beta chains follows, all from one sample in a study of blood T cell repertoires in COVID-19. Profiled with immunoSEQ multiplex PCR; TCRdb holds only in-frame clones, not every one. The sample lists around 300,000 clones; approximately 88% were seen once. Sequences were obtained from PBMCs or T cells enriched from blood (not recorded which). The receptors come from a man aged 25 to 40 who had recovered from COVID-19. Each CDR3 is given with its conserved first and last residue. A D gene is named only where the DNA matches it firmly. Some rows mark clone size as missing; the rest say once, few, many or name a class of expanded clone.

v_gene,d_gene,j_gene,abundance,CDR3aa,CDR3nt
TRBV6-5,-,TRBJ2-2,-,CASRLGGTGELFF,TGTGCCAGCCGCCTCGGGGGCACCGGGGAGCTGTTTTTT
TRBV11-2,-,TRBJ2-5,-,CASSLFDHDGGTQYF,TGTGCCAGCAGCTTGTTCGACCACGACGGGGGGACCCAGTACTTC
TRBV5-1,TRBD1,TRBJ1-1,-,CASSTGTGLAAFF,TGCGCCAGCAGCACCGGGACAGGGCTGGCGGCTTTCTTT
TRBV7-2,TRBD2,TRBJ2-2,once,CASSLVGLAGGNTGELFF,TGTGCCAGCAGCTTAGTTGGACTAGCGGGGGGGAACACCGGGGAGCTGTTTTTT
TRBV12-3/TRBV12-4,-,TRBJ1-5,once,CASSLGESQPQHF,TGTGCCAGCAGCCTCGGGGAGAGTCAGCCCCAGCATTTT
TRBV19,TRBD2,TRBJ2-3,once,CASSIVPPYWGGSTDTQYF,TGTGCCAGTAGTATAGTCCCGCCTTATTGGGGGGGTAGCACAGATACGCAGTATTTT
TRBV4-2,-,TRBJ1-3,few,CASSQVTGAGNTIYF,TGTGCCAGCAGCCAGGTTACGGGGGCTGGAAACACCATATATTTT
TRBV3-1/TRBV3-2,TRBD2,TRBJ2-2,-,CASSQLRGGTNTGELFF,TGTGCCAGCAGCCAACTACGGGGAGGGACGAACACCGGGGAGCTGTTTTTT
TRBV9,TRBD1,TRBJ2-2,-,CASSRTGAANTGELFF,TGTGCCAGCAGCCGAACAGGGGCCGCCAACACCGGGGAGCTGTTTTTT
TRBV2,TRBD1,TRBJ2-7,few,CASSEYAGGGYEQYF,TGTGCCAGCAGTGAATATGCAGGGGGCGGATACGAGCAGTACTTC
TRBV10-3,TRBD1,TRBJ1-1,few,CAISERTGESLTEAFF,TGTGCCATCAGTGAGAGGACAGGGGAGTCATTGACTGAAGCTTTCTTT
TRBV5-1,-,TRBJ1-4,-,CASSTGGATNEKLFF,TGCGCCAGCAGCACCGGCGGAGCAACTAATGAAAAACTGTTTTTT
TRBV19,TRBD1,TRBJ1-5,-,CASRNRDRDDQPQHF,TGTGCCAGTAGGAACCGGGACAGGGACGATCAGCCCCAGCATTTT
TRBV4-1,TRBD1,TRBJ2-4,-,CASSQDPRTGVKNIQYF,TGCGCCAGCAGCCAAGATCCCAGGACAGGGGTCAAAAACATTCAGTACTTC
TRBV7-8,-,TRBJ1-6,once,CASSPSGRGRGSPLHF,TGTGCCAGCAGCCCCTCAGGCAGGGGAAGGGGTTCACCCCTCCACTTT
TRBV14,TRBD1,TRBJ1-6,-,CASSQLAGQYSPLHF,TGTGCCAGCAGCCAACTGGCGGGACAGTATTCACCCCTCCACTTT
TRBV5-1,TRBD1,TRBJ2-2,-,CASSPTGANTGELFF,TGCGCCAGCAGCCCGACAGGGGCGAACACCGGGGAGCTGTTTTTT
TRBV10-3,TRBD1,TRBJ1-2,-,CAISDPQGRGDYGYTF,TGTGCCATCAGTGACCCCCAGGGCAGGGGGGACTATGGCTACACCTTC
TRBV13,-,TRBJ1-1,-,CASSRPPSRVATEAFF,TGTGCCAGCAGTAGACCCCCGTCCAGGGTTGCCACTGAAGCTTTCTTT
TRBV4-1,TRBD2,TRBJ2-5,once,CASSQASGTSAGETQYF,TGCGCCAGCAGCCAAGCCTCCGGGACTAGCGCCGGAGAGACCCAGTACTTC
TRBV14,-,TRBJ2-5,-,CASSQDFGARETQYF,TGTGCCAGCAGCCAAGATTTTGGGGCCCGGGAGACCCAGTACTTC
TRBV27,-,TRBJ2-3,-,CASKLWQGMDTQYF,TGTGCCAGCAAGTTATGGCAGGGGATGGATACGCAGTATTTT
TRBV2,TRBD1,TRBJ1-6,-,CASSRRQGGESPLHF,TGTGCCAGCAGTCGTAGGCAGGGGGGTGAGTCACCCCTCCACTTT
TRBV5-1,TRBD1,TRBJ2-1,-,CASSFGQGYNEQFF,TGCGCCAGCAGCTTTGGACAGGGTTACAATGAGCAGTTCTTC
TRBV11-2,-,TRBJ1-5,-,CASSLGQNSNQPQHF,TGTGCCAGCAGCTTAGGACAAAATAGCAATCAGCCCCAGCATTTT
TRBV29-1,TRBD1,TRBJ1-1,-,CSVVQGALRTEAFF,TGCAGCGTTGTACAGGGGGCTTTGAGGACTGAAGCTTTCTTT
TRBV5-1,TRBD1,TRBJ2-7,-,CASSPQGGGYEQYF,TGCGCCAGCAGCCCCCAAGGGGGCGGCTACGAGCAGTACTTC
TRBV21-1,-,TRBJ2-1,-,CASSTKGQRTYNEQFF,TGTGCCAGCAGCACAAAGGGACAGAGAACCTACAATGAGCAGTTCTTC
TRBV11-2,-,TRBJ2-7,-,CASSGANDHIWEQYF,TGTGCCAGTTCAGGGGCAAACGACCACATCTGGGAGCAGTACTTC
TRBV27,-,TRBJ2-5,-,CASSFGPGGLETQYF,-
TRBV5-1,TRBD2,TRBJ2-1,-,CASTRTSGAVSYNEQFF,TGCGCCAGCACCAGGACTAGCGGGGCCGTTTCCTACAATGAGCAGTTCTTC
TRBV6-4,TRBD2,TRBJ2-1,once,CASSDSAGGNNEQFF,TGTGCCAGCAGTGACTCAGCGGGGGGGAACAATGAGCAGTTCTTC
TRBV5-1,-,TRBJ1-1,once,CASPDTKNTEAFF,TGCGCCAGCCCTGACACGAAGAACACTGAAGCTTTCTTT
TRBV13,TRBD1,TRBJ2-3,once,CASSLGTNRGASTDTQYF,TGTGCCAGCAGCTTAGGCACGAACAGGGGCGCTAGCACAGATACGCAGTATTTT
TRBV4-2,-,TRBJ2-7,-,CASSQVAVMGRASYEQYF,TGTGCCAGCAGCCAAGTGGCCGTGATGGGGCGCGCCTCCTACGAGCAGTACTTC
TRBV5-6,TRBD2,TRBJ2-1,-,CASSVGLAGGRYNEQFF,TGTGCCAGCAGCGTTGGACTAGCGGGGGGGCGGTACAATGAGCAGTTCTTC
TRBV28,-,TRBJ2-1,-,CASSPVVGIPQEQFF,TGTGCCAGCAGTCCAGTCGTTGGTATCCCACAAGAGCAGTTCTTC
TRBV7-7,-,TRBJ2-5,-,CASSSGLPSGTQYF,TGTGCCAGCAGCTCCGGACTACCTTCGGGGACCCAGTACTTC
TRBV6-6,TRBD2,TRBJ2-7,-,CASSLFGRFTAGGEQYF,TGTGCCAGCAGTCTTTTCGGCCGCTTCACCGCGGGGGGCGAGCAGTACTTC
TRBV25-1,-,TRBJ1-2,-,CASRGGSYGYTF,TGTGCCAGCAGGGGGGGATCCTATGGCTACACCTTC
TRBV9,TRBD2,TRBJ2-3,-,CASSPRGGGRTDTQYF,TGTGCCAGCAGCCCCCGGGGCGGGGGTCGCACAGATACGCAGTATTTT
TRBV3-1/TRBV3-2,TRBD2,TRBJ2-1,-,CASSHSGGNEQFF,TGTGCCAGCAGCCATAGCGGGGGCAATGAGCAGTTCTTC
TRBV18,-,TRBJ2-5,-,CASSPPVSGSQETQYF,TGTGCCAGCTCACCACCTGTGAGCGGAAGTCAAGAGACCCAGTACTTC
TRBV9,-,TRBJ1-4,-,CASSFDRLNEKLFF,TGTGCCAGCAGCTTCGACAGGCTTAATGAAAAACTGTTTTTT
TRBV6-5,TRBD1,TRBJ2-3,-,CASSWDRVGTDTQYF,TGTGCCAGCAGCTGGGACAGGGTGGGAACAGATACGCAGTATTTT
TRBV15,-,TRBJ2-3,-,CATSRDQAHTQYF,TGTGCCACCAGCAGAGATCAAGCCCATACGCAGTATTTT
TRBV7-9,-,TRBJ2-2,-,CASDSIGRLTGELFF,TGTGCCAGCGATTCAATTGGCAGGCTTACCGGGGAGCTGTTTTTT
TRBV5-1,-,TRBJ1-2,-,CASSPDISSYGYTF,TGCGCCAGCAGCCCAGACATATCTTCATATGGCTACACCTTC